This T cell receptor (beta chain) was recovered during a study of shared clonotypes between healthy human individuals. TCRdb's copy holds only in-frame clones and misses some; the assay was immunoSEQ multiplex PCR. This repertoire shows around 690,000 clones, around 90% found once; its top ten account for 34%. The V gene end was trimmed by 5 bases and the J gene end by 4 bases; junction bases not matched to a gene: 9. CDR3 length: 15 residues. Germline-derived CDR1 and CDR2 are SGDLS and YYNGEE. Every donor was a Caucasian adult from Nashville, Tennessee. Sample: memory CD8+ T cells from PBMCs. Sample subset: CD45RO+ cells pooled with CCR7-negative TemRA cells. The rearrangement joins TRBV9 to TRBJ2-3, with 8 bases matching TRBD1. This clonotype was obtained from a man younger than 35 in good health. Some clones in this sample may be carry-over from other donors' samples. The CDR3 coding sequence is TGTGCCAGCAGTTTTAAGGACAGGGCAGCAGATACGCAGTATTTT. It codes for CASSFKDRAADTQYF.